These 6 T cell receptor beta chains share one sample of origin, sequenced in a study of regulatory T cells in long-lasting Graves disease. For TCR beta, libraries came from iRepertoire HTBI primers and Arm-PCR of CDR3 regions. Via MiXCR, TCRdb re-called the multiplex PCR reads, giving one row per CDR3 protein. This table has roughly 530,000 distinct CDR3 sequences, about 16% appearing once. Time point noted: newly diagnosed GD, antithyroid drugs for less than 3 months. Researchers made the TCR library from RNA that was extracted from PBMCs. Separately, the same data were catalogued under a study of T cells in Graves' hyperthyroidism and ophthalmopathy.

Sample: peripheral blood mononuclear cells (PBMCs), taken at new diagnosis, from a patient treated with antithyroid drugs. Receptor source: a woman aged 35-65 years with Graves disease.

This clonotype has a count of ten or more. The chain joins TRBV3-1 to TRBJ1-5; D is ambiguous. Trimming shortened V by 5 bases and J by 4 bases, and 18 bases separated the two germline ends. In germline, CDR1 is LGHDT, CDR2 YNNKEL (reference sequence). This CDR3 is 16 amino acids long. The CDR3 DNA reads as TGTGCCAGCAGCGATACGACAACGCACGGGAATCAGCCCCAGCATTTT. This codes for CASSDTTTHGNQPQHF. Full variable domain (outside the CDR3, taken from reference TRBV3-1 and TRBJ1-5): DTAVSQTPKYLVTQMGNDKSIKCEQNLGHDTMYWYKQDSKKFLKIMFSYNNKELIINETVPNRFSPKSPDKAHLNLHINSLELGDSAVYFCASSDTTTHGNQPQHFGDGTRLSIL.

This clonotype was seen a few times. The chain is built from TRBV12-3 or TRBV12-4 and TRBJ2-2, with 8 positions matching TRBD1. CDR3 length: 14 residues. After removal of 6 bases from V and 6 bases from J, the junction contained 6 bases not matched to a gene. The DNA for the CDR3 is TGTGCCAGCAGACAGGGGGTTTTGGCCGGGGAGCTGTTTTTT. Translated: CASRQGVLAGELFF.

This clonotype occurred many times. V usage is TRBV19 and J usage is TRBJ1-1; D ambiguous. From germline, CDR1 is LNHDA and CDR2 SQIVND (reference sequence). The length of the CDR3 is 12 residues. V lost 3 bases and J 4 bases, leaving 6 bases between the germline ends. The CDR3: CASSIRGTEAFF. Here the CDR3 DNA reads TGTGCCAGTAGTATTCGGGGCACTGAAGCTTTCTTT.

Comment on this clonotype: This may arise from a read error, as a much more abundant clone is one base away. The rearrangement joins TRBV5-6 to TRBJ2-1; D unclear. CDR3 length equals 14 residues. CDR1 and CDR2 (germline): SGHDT, YYEEEE. In nucleotides, the CDR3 is TGTGCCAGCAGCTTCCTAGGGTTGAAGAATGAGCAGTCCTTC. Amino acid sequence: CASSFLGLKNEQSF.

This clonotype has just a few counts. This chain joins TRBV4-1 and TRBJ2-1; TRBD2 matches 15 bases. V lost 5 bases, J lost 9 bases, and 14 bases stayed unmatched. This CDR3 contains 18 residues. CDR1 and CDR2 from the germline V gene are MGHRA and YSYEKL. For the CDR3, the DNA is TGCGCCAGCAGCTCTCCAAGTTGGACTAGCGGGGGGGTAGGTGAGCAGTTCTTC. Protein product: CASSSPSWTSGGVGEQFF.

The J gene is TRBJ2-3, the V gene TRBV15, with D hard to call. Trimming took 3 bases from V and 2 from J, leaving 6 bases between them. The CDR3 runs to 13 residues. Germline CDR1 reads LNHNV; CDR2 reads YYDKDF (reference sequence). CDR3 sequence reads: CATSRDPTDTQYF. DNA for the CDR3: TGTGCCACCAGCAGGGATCCCACAGATACGCAGTATTTT.